Listed below are T cell receptor beta chains from one sample, sequenced in a study of response to subunit inactivated influenza vaccine. MiXCR, run by TCRdb on the RT-PCR reads, gives a single entry per CDR3 protein. The data contain 750,000 to 850,000 distinct CDR3 sequences, about a fifth of them singletons. The input for sequencing was PBMCs from blood, taken 4 to 6 days after vaccination. These receptor sequences come from a man over 45 who received an inactivated influenza vaccine. Both conserved end residues are trimmed from each CDR3.

>TRBV9|TRBJ1-5
ASSAGAGNQPQH
>TRBV4-3|TRBJ2-1
ASSQGTSGRVLYNEQF
>TRBV6-1|TRBJ2-6
ASSPTWSGANVLT
>TRBV6-1|TRBJ2-7
ASTERESSYEQY
>TRBV3-1|TRBJ1-5
ASSQALNQPQH
>TRBV12-3/TRBV12-4|TRBJ1-5
ASSLSSGWNQPQH
>TRBV29-1|TRBJ2-3
SVVGSTDTQY
>TRBV7-2|TRBJ1-5
ASSPSLDQPQH
>TRBV12-5|TRBJ2-1
ASGQTITSGGRHEQF
>TRBV4-2|TRBJ2-6
ASSQDGTQSTGANVLT
>TRBV24-1|TRBJ2-1
ATSDPKGLAGQF
>TRBV2|TRBJ2-5
AQTAEAIGMIVQETQY
>TRBV19|TRBJ1-5
ASRNILDRGSNQPQH
>TRBV12-3/TRBV12-4|TRBJ1-1
ASRPTTGASMAF
>TRBV12-3/TRBV12-4|TRBJ2-3
ASNTRGGSSTDTQY
>TRBV4-3|TRBJ2-7
ASSQSAGGGSSYEQY
>TRBV12-3/TRBV12-4|TRBJ1-4
ASSFGSGEKLF
>TRBV20-1|TRBJ1-5
SARRAGQPQH
>TRBV7-9|TRBJ2-1
ASSHGTSGLGGEQF
>TRBV4-2|TRBJ1-6
ASSQVGGGLNSPLH
>TRBV6-1|TRBJ1-2
ASSEGGRYGYT
>TRBV28|TRBJ2-1
ASRRGPRYEQF
>TRBV5-6|TRBJ1-2
ASSLGDSTFGYT
>TRBV2|TRBJ1-5
ASNAQQERDPQH
>TRBV6-2/TRBV6-3|TRBJ1-6
ASSYSDSNSPLH
>TRBV20-1|TRBJ2-1
SARVLGWRGEQF
>TRBV18|TRBJ2-2
ASSPPTGLGELF
>TRBV6-2/TRBV6-3|TRBJ1-5
ASSFRTGSNQPQH
>TRBV5-1|TRBJ1-1
ASSLGPGISTEAF
>TRBV7-9|TRBJ1-1
ASSLRGPPTEAF
>TRBV12-3/TRBV12-4|TRBJ2-1
ASSLLLAASYNEQF